A single sample is the source of the 32 T cell receptor beta chains below, sequenced in a study of blood T cell repertoires in COVID-19. TCRdb keeps only in-frame clones here, not all; method: immunoSEQ multiplex PCR. In the table there are 130,000 to 150,000 clones, 75% to 85% of which are singletons. The sample taken for sequencing was peripheral blood. The receptors were sampled from a human donor with acute or convalescent COVID-19. The donor label of this sample is uncertain.

The rearrangement joins TRBV5-4 to TRBJ2-5, with 9 bases that match TRBD1. The ends lost 4 bases at V and 2 bases at J; junction bases unmatched: 6. This CDR3 has 15 amino acids. The V gene's germline CDR1 is SGHNT and CDR2 YYREEE (reference sequence). CDR3 in amino acids: CASSPGDRVQETQYF. The CDR3 bases are TGTGCCAGCAGCCCAGGGGACAGGGTACAAGAGACCCAGTACTTC.

The chain has TRBV6-5 and TRBJ1-2, with a possible D match to TRBD1 (6 bases). With 11 bases removed from V and 7 bases from J, the gap between germline ends came to 17 bases. This CDR3 is built from 12 residues. Germline loops: CDR1 MNHEY, CDR2 SVGAGI. The CDR3 reads CAARGGDSGYTF. The CDR3 region has the DNA TGTGCCGCCAGAGGGGGGGATTCTGGCTACACCTTC.

This chain connects TRBV11-3 to TRBJ2-1; D gene ambiguous. The CDR3 sequence is 14 residues long. Germline CDR1 and CDR2: SGHNT and YENEEA. V gave up 5 bases and J gave up 4 bases, with 12 bases separating them. The CDR3 coding sequence is TGTGCCAGCAGCCCCCAAGCTAAGTACAATGAGCAGTTCTTC. Amino acid sequence: CASSPQAKYNEQFF.

This chain joins TRBV25-1 and TRBJ1-2; TRBD1 matches at 7 bases. J was trimmed by 3 bases and V by 3 bases; bases with no gene match: 1. The germline gives CDR1 MGHDK, CDR2 SYGVNS. The CDR3 totals 13 residues. The CDR3 sequence is CASSDRGDYGYTF. The CDR3 DNA sequence: TGTGCCAGCAGTGACAGGGGGGACTATGGCTACACCTTC.

The V gene is TRBV23-1, the J gene TRBJ1-2; D uncertain. TRBV23-1 is flagged as an ORF with uncertain function. The CDR3 has 14 amino acids. V was trimmed by 3 bases and J by 5 bases, leaving 13 bases between them. In nucleotides, the CDR3 is TGCGCCAGCAGTCACTTCGACGGAGGGTATGGCTACACCTTC. Its protein is CASSHFDGGYGYTF.

The CDR3 coding sequence is TGTGCCAGCAGCGTAGTAGATGGTCGGGGGGCCACCATATATTTT. It yields the protein CASSVVDGRGATIYF. This sequence joins TRBV9 and TRBJ1-3, with D possibly TRBD1 on 6 matching bases. V was clipped by 0 bases and J by 9 bases, with 16 bases between them. This CDR3 contains 15 residues. Germline V gives CDR1 SGDLS, CDR2 YYNGEE.

This clone was counted between two and nine times. The chain joins TRBV18 to TRBJ1-2, with a possible D match to TRBD1 (5 bases). The CDR3 extends over 13 amino acids. With 3 bases removed from V and 6 bases from J, the gap between germline ends came to 11 bases. CDR1 and CDR2 from the germline V gene are KGHSH and LQKENI. The CDR3 sequence: CASSPQTVDGYTF. The CDR3 nucleotides read TGTGCCAGCTCACCCCAGACAGTAGATGGCTACACCTTC.

The CDR3 spells CASSESKADFYGYTF. In DNA form, the CDR3 reads TGTGCCAGCAGTGAAAGTAAGGCGGACTTCTATGGCTACACCTTC. The rearrangement uses TRBV6-1 and TRBJ1-2; no clear D gene. Trimming removed 2 bases from V and 4 bases from J, with 14 bases in between. CDR1 and CDR2 (germline): MNHNS, SASEGT. This CDR3 comprises 15 residues.

The gene calls are TRBV7-2 and TRBJ2-7, with 9 bases matching TRBD1. Germline trimming cut 4 bases from V and 5 bases from J; bases unmatched to any gene: 3. The CDR3 has 13 amino acids. The germline V gene has CDR1 SGHTA and CDR2 FQGNSA. CDR3 protein: CASSSTGGDEQYV. The CDR3 DNA follows: TGTGCCAGCAGCTCGACAGGGGGAGACGAGCAGTACGTC.

V and J are TRBV18 and TRBJ1-4, with D perhaps matching TRBD1 (5 bases). V was clipped by 2 bases and J by 8 bases, with 15 bases between them. The CDR3 has 15 amino acids. Germline values: CDR1 KGHSH, CDR2 LQKENI. The CDR3 reads CASSPGGARGEKLFF. CDR3 nucleotides: TGTGCCAGCTCACCAGGCGGGGCACGCGGAGAAAAACTGTTTTTT.

V is TRBV12-3 or TRBV12-4 and J is TRBJ2-1, with no clear D. Trimming pared 6 bases from V and 9 bases from J, leaving 9 bases between. The CDR3 has 11 amino acids. DNA of the CDR3: TGTGCCAGCAGGAGATTTGGTGAGCAGTTCTTC. Translation: CASRRFGEQFF.

V usage is TRBV2 and J usage is TRBJ2-1; TRBD2 agrees at 9 bases. CDR3 length equals 16 residues. With 5 bases clipped from V and 7 bases from J, the junction kept 12 bases outside the gene matches. Germline values: CDR1 SNHLY, CDR2 FYNNEI. The CDR3 reads CASSIRLAGSENEQFF. For the CDR3, the DNA is TGTGCCAGCAGTATTCGGCTAGCGGGGTCGGAGAATGAGCAGTTCTTC.

This sequence joins TRBV10-3 and TRBJ1-1; D remains ambiguous. Germline CDR1 is ENHRY and CDR2 is SYGVKD. Trimming pared 4 bases from V and 6 bases from J, leaving 12 bases between. The CDR3 covers 13 residues. The DNA of the CDR3 is TGTGCCATCAGTGGAGCCTTTCTGTCTGAAGCTTTCTTT. This gives the protein CAISGAFLSEAFF.

This clone has more than one count but fewer than ten. V is TRBV5-1 and J is TRBJ1-2; D call uncertain. The ends were cut back, 0 bases at V and 4 bases at J, with 7 bases in the middle. CDR3 length: 13 residues. Per the germline V gene, CDR1 is SGHRS and CDR2 is YFSETQ. CDR3 loop: CASSLEGSYGYTF. The CDR3 DNA follows: TGCGCCAGCAGCTTGGAAGGGAGCTATGGCTACACCTTC.

This clone was seen a handful of times. The V and J genes are TRBV18 and TRBJ1-2; D perhaps matches TRBD1 (5 bases). Germline V gene lookup returns CDR1 KGHSH and CDR2 LQKENI. This CDR3 spans 14 amino acids. V lost 6 bases and J 2 bases, leaving 13 bases between the germline ends. CDR3 protein: CASSLDRQNYGYTF. CDR3 nucleotides: TGTGCCAGCTCTCTCGACAGACAGAACTATGGCTACACCTTC.

V usage is TRBV5-1 and J usage is TRBJ2-2; TRBD1 matches 9 bases. V shed 4 bases, J shed 3 bases, and the junction held 4 bases outside the gene matches. CDR3 length: 15 residues. Germline V gives CDR1 SGHRS, CDR2 YFSETQ. CDR3 residues: CASSPGQGDTGELFF. CDR3 coding DNA: TGCGCCAGCAGCCCGGGACAGGGAGACACCGGGGAGCTGTTTTTT.

The rearrangement links TRBV3-1 (or the pseudogene TRBV3-2) to TRBJ2-7, with TRBD2 matching over 9 bases. The J segment lost 5 bases and the V segment lost 4 bases, leaving 12 bases of the junction unmatched. The CDR3 has 16 residues. CDR1 is LGHDT, CDR2 YNNKEL, per germline (reference sequence). This chain's CDR3 is CASSLLPSGAVDEQYF. Written as DNA, the CDR3 is TGTGCCAGCAGCCTTCTTCCTAGCGGGGCGGTCGACGAGCAGTACTTC.

This clone was observed once. The chain employs TRBV28 and TRBJ2-2; no definite D call. From germline, CDR1 is MDHEN and CDR2 SYDVKM. The CDR3 has 15 residues. V lost 6 bases and J 2 bases, leaving 13 bases between the germline ends. This CDR3 is CASSPSRPNTGELFF. The CDR3, as DNA: TGTGCCAGCAGCCCTTCTAGGCCAAACACCGGGGAGCTGTTTTTT.

The V gene is TRBV4-1, the J gene TRBJ1-2, with D possibly being TRBD1 (5 bases). This CDR3 spans 14 amino acids. Trimming removed 0 bases at V and 0 bases at J, with 5 bases between. In germline, CDR1 is MGHRA, CDR2 YSYEKL. The CDR3 region has the DNA TGCGCCAGCAGCCAAGAACAGGCTAACTATGGCTACACCTTC. This gives the protein CASSQEQANYGYTF.

The genes are TRBV3-1 (or the pseudogene TRBV3-2) and TRBJ1-4, with D possibly being TRBD1 (6 bases). CDR3 length: 14 residues. V was shortened by 6 bases and J by 3 bases, with 11 bases between the two germline ends. Germline V CDR1 and CDR2: LGHDT, YNNKEL (reference sequence). CDR3 sequence: CASSTGQPNEKLFF. In DNA, the CDR3 is TGTGCCAGCAGTACGGGACAACCTAATGAAAAACTGTTTTTT.

The rearrangement links TRBV14 to TRBJ2-5, with TRBD2 as a possible D gene (5 bases). Germline assignment: CDR1 SGHDN and CDR2 FVKESK. V was pared by 4 bases and J by 1 base, with 13 bases between. The CDR3 covers 15 residues. The CDR3 protein is CASSRHRGVQETQYF. The CDR3 bases are TGTGCCAGCAGCCGCCACCGGGGTGTCCAAGAGACCCAGTACTTC.

The chain links TRBV6-5 to TRBJ1-5; D is possibly TRBD1 (5 bases). V lost 6 bases, J lost 4 bases, and 10 bases lay in between. Germline-derived CDR1 and CDR2 are MNHEY and SVGAGI. This CDR3 has 13 amino acids. The CDR3 nucleotides are TGTGCCAGCAGAGTCAGGGATAATCAGCCCCAGCATTTT. This encodes CASRVRDNQPQHF.

Turning to this clone: In the same sample, other DNA sequences code for this CDR3. This sequence joins TRBV7-9 and TRBJ1-5; D might be TRBD1 (5 bases). V was pared by 3 bases and J by 6 bases, with 9 bases between. This CDR3 comprises 13 residues. Germline V gene lookup returns CDR1 SEHNR and CDR2 FQNEAQ (reference sequence). The CDR3 here is CASSFGGGQPQHF. As DNA, the CDR3 is TGTGCCAGCAGCTTTGGGGGGGGTCAGCCCCAGCATTTT.

V usage is TRBV4-1 and J usage is TRBJ2-3, with TRBD1 as a possible D gene (6 bases). Germline-derived CDR1 and CDR2 are MGHRA and YSYEKL. This CDR3 is built from 13 residues. V was cut by 2 bases and J by 3 bases, with 6 bases left in between. The CDR3 is CASSQQGTDTQYF. The CDR3 nucleotides are TGCGCCAGCAGCCAACAGGGGACAGATACGCAGTATTTT.

The chain employs TRBV3-1 (or the pseudogene TRBV3-2) and TRBJ1-3; D not certain. This CDR3 has 13 residues. Germline-derived CDR1 and CDR2 are LGHDT and YNNKEL (reference sequence). Trimming removed 3 bases from V and 4 bases from J, with 7 bases in between. The CDR3 spells CASSQNSGNTIYF. The CDR3 DNA is TGTGCCAGCAGCCAGAACTCCGGAAACACCATATATTTT.

The rearrangement uses TRBV21-1 and TRBJ2-1; the D segment call TRBD1 is taken from the table without a DNA check. TRBV21-1 is a pseudogene locus. This CDR3 is built from 16 residues. CDR3 in amino acids: CASSKGTDLSYNEQFF. In nucleotides, the CDR3 is TGTGCCAGCAGCAAAGGGACAGACCTCTCCTACAATGAGCAGTTCTTC.

This clone was seen just once. The chain is built from TRBV27 and TRBJ1-2; the match to TRBD1 covers 7 bases. Unmatched junction bases numbered 5, after V lost 3 bases and J lost 10 bases. This CDR3 comprises 12 residues. Germline V gene sequence: CDR1 MNHEY, CDR2 SMNVEV (reference sequence). The CDR3 bases are TGTGCCAGCAGTTTCCGACAGGGCGACTACACCTTC. Translated: CASSFRQGDYTF.

CDR3 coding DNA: TGTGCCAGCAGTGACCCTCCGCGGGGGACCTATGGCTACACCTTC. Its protein is CASSDPPRGTYGYTF. V is TRBV6-1 and J is TRBJ1-2; D might be TRBD1 (5 bases). The V and J ends lost 3 bases and 4 bases respectively, with 15 bases between them. The CDR3 extends over 15 amino acids. Germline CDR1 MNHNS, CDR2 SASEGT.

This chain connects TRBV11-3 to TRBJ2-3; tentatively, D is TRBD1 (5 bases). Germline values: CDR1 SGHNT, CDR2 YENEEA. The CDR3 runs to 15 residues. V lost 3 bases and J 0 bases, leaving 10 bases between the germline ends. In DNA form, the CDR3 reads TGTGCCAGCAGCTTGCAGGGAAAAAGCACAGATACGCAGTATTTT. It is translated as CASSLQGKSTDTQYF. Combining the CDR3 with reference TRBV11-3 and TRBJ2-3 gives the whole variable domain EAGVVQSPRYKIIEKKQPVAFWCNPISGHNTLYWYLQNLGQGPELLIRYENEEAVDDSQLPKDRFSAERLKGVDSTLKIQPAELGDSAVYLCASSLQGKSTDTQYFGPGTRLTVL.

This clone occurred once. The chain has TRBV6-5 and TRBJ1-1; D not certain. V lost 0 bases and J 2 bases, leaving 7 bases between the germline ends. The CDR3 runs to 14 residues. Germline CDR1 and CDR2: MNHEY and SVGAGI. The CDR3, as DNA: TGTGCCAGCAGTTACTCGGGAGGTAACACTGAAGCTTTCTTT. Its translation: CASSYSGGNTEAFF.

The chain is built from TRBV3-1 (or the pseudogene TRBV3-2) and TRBJ2-3; 13 bases align to TRBD2. CDR1 and CDR2 (germline): LGHDT, YNNKEL (reference sequence). After removal of 3 bases from V and 3 bases from J, the junction contained 0 bases not matched to a gene. CDR3 size: 15 residues. In DNA form, the CDR3 reads TGTGCCAGCAGCCAGGGACTAGCGGGGACAGATACGCAGTATTTT. This encodes CASSQGLAGTDTQYF.

This sequence joins TRBV5-6 and TRBJ2-7, with a possible D match to TRBD2 (7 bases). CDR1 and CDR2 (germline): SGHDT, YYEEEE. The V gene lost 4 bases and the J gene lost 6 bases, with 17 bases spanning the gap. This CDR3 has 14 amino acids. Written as DNA, the CDR3 is TGTGCCAGCAGCCGAGGGGGACTACCCCGCGAGCAGTACGTC. This encodes CASSRGGLPREQYV.